A single T cell receptor beta chain is shown here with its context. Germline values: CDR1 MRHNA, CDR2 SNTAGT. This CDR3 region has 15 residues. The V and J ends lost 6 bases and 3 bases, in that order; junction bases with no gene match: 10. Assay: immunoSEQ multiplex PCR; the TCRdb copy retains only in-frame clones and omits some. The sample includes 140,000 to 150,000 clones, roughly four fifths of them seen just once. This record belongs to a study of blood T cell repertoires in COVID-19. This clonotype originated in a woman in her forties or fifties with acute COVID-19. The J gene is TRBJ1-2, the V gene TRBV6-4, with 7 bases aligning to TRBD1. The sample comprised PBMCs or T cells enriched from blood (not recorded which). The CDR3 DNA reads as TGTGCCAGCAGGCCAACCGGGACAGCTGACTATGGCTACACCTTC. As protein: CASRPTGTADYGYTF.